This T cell receptor (beta chain) was profiled in a study of patients and donors after allogeneic stem cell transplantation. The sample holds a few counts of this clonotype. MiXCR, run by TCRdb on the RT-PCR reads, gives a single entry per CDR3 protein. The sample holds about 400,000 distinct CDR3 sequences; 16% are singletons and the top ten take less than 9.5%. Sequenced input: blood, either unsorted or a sorted T cell fraction (not recorded which). This TCR came from a human donor who was either an allogeneic HSCT recipient or a stem cell or donor lymphocyte infusion donor (not recorded which). It is not recorded whose cells these are; they may come from a transplant donor.

Here the CDR3 reads CASSQTGQANTEAFF. The CDR3 DNA follows: TGTGCCAGCAGCCAAACTGGACAGGCGAACACTGAAGCTTTCTTT. The genes are TRBV4-2 and TRBJ1-1; 7 nucleotides match TRBD1. The germline CDR1 and CDR2 sequences are LGHNA and YNFKEQ. This CDR3 contains 15 residues. The V gene end was trimmed by 2 bases and the J gene end by 1 base; junction bases not matched to a gene: 4.